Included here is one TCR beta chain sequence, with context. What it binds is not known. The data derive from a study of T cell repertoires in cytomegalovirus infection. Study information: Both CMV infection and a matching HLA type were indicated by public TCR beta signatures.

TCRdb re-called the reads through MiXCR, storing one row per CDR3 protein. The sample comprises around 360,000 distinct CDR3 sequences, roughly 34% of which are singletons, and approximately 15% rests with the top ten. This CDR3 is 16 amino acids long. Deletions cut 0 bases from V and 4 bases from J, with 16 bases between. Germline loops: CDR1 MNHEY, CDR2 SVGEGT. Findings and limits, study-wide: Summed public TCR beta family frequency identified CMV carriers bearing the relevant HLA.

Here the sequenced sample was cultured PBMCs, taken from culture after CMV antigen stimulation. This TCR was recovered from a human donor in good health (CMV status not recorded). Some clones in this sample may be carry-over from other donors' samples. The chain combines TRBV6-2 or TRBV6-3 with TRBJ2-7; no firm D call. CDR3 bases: TGTGCCAGCAGTTACTCCTCCCTCCCGTCGGCGTACGAGCAGTACTTC. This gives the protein CASSYSSLPSAYEQYF.